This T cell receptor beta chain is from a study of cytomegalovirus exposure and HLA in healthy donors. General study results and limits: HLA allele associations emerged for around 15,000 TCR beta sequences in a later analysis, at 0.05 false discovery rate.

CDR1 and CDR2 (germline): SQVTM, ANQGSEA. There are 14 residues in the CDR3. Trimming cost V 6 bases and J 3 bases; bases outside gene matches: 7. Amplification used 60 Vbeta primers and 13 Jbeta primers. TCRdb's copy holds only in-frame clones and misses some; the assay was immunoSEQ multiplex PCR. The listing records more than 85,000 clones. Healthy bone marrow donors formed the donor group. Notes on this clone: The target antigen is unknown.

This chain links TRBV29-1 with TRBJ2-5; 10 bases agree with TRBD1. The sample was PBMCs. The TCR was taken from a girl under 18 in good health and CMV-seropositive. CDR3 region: CSVFTGTGEETQYF. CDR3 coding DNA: TGCAGCGTATTTACCGGGACAGGGGAAGAGACCCAGTACTTC.